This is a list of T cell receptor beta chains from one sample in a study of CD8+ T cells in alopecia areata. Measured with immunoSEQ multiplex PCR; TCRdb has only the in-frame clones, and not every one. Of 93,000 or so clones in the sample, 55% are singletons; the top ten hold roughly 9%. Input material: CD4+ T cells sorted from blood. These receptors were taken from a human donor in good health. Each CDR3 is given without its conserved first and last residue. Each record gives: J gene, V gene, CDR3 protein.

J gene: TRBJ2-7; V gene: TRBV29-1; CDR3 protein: SVGIRDLYEQY
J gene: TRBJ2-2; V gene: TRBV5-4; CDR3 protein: ASSPPGTGNTGELF
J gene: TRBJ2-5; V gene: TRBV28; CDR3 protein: ASSLGESAASGTQY
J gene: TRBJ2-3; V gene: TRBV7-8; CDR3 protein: ASSIGTGASDTQY
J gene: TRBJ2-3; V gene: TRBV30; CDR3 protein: AWSVDRPYTDTQY
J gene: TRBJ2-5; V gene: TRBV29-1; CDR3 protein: SVEMGGTRAQETQY
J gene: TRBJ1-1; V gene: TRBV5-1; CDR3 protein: ASSRTGVNTEAF
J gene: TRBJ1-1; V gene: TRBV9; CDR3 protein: ASSPLPSGQGARMNTEAF
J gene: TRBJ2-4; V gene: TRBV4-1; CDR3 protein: ASSQADRNSIQY
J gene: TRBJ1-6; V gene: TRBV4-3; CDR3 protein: ASSQEGGTYNSPLH
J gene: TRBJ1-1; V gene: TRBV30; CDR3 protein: AWGQDVAF
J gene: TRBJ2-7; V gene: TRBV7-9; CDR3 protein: ASSRDSTQY
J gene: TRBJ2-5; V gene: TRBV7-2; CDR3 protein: ASRAMVAEETQY
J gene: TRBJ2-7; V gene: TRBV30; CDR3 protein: AWSGLAGYEQY
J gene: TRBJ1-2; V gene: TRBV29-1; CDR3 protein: SALTGTGNGYT
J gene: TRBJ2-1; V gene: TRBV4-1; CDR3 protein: ASSQEGGYNEQF
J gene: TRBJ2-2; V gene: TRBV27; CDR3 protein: ASRRDRNTGELF
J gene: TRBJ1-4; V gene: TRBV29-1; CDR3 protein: SVVAQGINEKLF
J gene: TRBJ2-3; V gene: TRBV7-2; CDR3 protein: ASSLSGGADTQY
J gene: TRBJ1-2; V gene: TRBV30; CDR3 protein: AAIQPLGYGYT
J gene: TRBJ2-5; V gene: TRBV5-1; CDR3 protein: ASSWTSGAQETQY
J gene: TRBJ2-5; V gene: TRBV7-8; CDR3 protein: ASARAEGQETQY
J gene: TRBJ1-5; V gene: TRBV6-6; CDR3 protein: ASSGQGGQPQH
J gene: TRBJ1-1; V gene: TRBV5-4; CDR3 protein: ASSLDSGLRGSEAF
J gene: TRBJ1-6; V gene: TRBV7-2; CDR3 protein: ASSKLRSRQINSPLH
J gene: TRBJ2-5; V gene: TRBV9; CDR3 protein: ASSVGGQGETQY
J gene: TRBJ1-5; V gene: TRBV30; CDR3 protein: AWSDRDNQPQH
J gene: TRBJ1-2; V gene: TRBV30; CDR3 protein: AWGTATRGGYT
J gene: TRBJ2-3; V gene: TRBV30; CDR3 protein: AWSRGPGTQY
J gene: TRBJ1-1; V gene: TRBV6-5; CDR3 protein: ASGQFLNTEAF
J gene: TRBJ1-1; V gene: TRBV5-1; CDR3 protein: ASSLVVNTEAF
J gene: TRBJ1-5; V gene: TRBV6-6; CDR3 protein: ASSYSAGDSNQPQH
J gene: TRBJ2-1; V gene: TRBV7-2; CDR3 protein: ASTGGNEQF
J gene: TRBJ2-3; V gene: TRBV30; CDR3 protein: AWSVVGDTQY
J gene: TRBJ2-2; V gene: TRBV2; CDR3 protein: ASSVDGTGELF
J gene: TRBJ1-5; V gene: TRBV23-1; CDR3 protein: ASSPDRRGSNQPQH
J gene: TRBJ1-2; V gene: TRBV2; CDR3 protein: ASQKGNYGYT
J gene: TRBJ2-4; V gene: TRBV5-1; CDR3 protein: ASSFSSRGAKNIQY
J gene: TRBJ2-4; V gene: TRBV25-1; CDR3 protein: ASSGGQGENIQY
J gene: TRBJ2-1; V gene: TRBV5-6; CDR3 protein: ASSMTGNYNEQF
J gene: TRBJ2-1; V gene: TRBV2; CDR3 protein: ASSERGSSYNEQF
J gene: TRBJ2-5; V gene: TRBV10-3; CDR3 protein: AISKDRQQETQY
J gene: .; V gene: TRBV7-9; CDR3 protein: ASSLQQGAFYEQY
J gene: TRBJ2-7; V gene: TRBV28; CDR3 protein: ASRRQGDSYEQY
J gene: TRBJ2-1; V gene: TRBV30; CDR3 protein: AWSGTGTYNEQF
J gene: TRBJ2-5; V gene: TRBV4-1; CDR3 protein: ASSTGLERETQY
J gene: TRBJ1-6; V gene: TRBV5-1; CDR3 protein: ASSLVGGKSPLH
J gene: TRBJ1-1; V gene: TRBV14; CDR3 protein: ASSLRTGYTEAF
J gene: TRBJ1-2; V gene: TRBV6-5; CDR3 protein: ASRRQGALNGYT
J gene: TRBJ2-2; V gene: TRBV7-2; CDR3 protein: ASSLNRHTGELF
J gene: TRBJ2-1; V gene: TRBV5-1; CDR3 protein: ASSPAGTSGGTYNEQF
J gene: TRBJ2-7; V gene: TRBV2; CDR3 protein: ASSVQSRGTSYEQY
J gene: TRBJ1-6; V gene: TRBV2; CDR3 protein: ASSEALRNSPLH
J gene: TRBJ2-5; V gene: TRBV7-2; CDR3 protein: ASSYQRGEQETQY
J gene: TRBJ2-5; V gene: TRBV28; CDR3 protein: ASSLGLAGGQETQY